The 9 T cell receptor beta chains below come from one sample, sequenced in a study of lymphopenia after photon versus proton radiotherapy. The method was immunoSEQ multiplex PCR; TCRdb's version includes in-frame clones alone and lacks a portion of them. This sample has about 55,000 clones, with 84% found just once. This sample comprised peripheral blood, obtained from a patient treated with proton-based radiotherapy. The source is a man between 60 and 70 years old with pancreatic cancer.

The chain uses TRBV2 and TRBJ2-7; D might be TRBD1 or TRBD2, each matching 7 bases. The V and J ends lost 11 bases and 2 bases respectively, with 16 bases between them. CDR1 and CDR2 from the germline V gene are SNHLY and FYNNEI. The CDR3 contains 13 residues. DNA of the CDR3: TGTGCCTCTCAGGGGGGGAGGGCCTACGAGCAGTACTTC. This translates into CASQGGRAYEQYF.

V gene TRBV7-2 combines with J gene TRBJ1-1; possibly TRBD1 for D (6 bases). The V end lost 1 base, the J end lost 7 bases, and 16 bases lay between the germline ends. This CDR3 has 15 amino acids. Germline assignment: CDR1 SGHTA and CDR2 FQGNSA. CDR3 sequence: CASSLGFWGAVEAFF. The CDR3 DNA follows: TGTGCCAGCAGCTTAGGGTTTTGGGGGGCGGTTGAAGCTTTCTTT. Full variable domain (remainder filled in from reference TRBV7-2 and TRBJ1-1): GAGVSQSPSNKVTEKGKDVELRCDPISGHTALYWYRQSLGQGLEFLIYFQGNSAPDKSGLPSDRFSAERTGGSVSTLTIQRTQQEDSAVYLCASSLGFWGAVEAFFGQGTRLTVV.

The rearrangement links TRBV29-1 to TRBJ2-7; weak D call: TRBD1 (6 bases). This CDR3 contains 12 residues. CDR1 and CDR2 (germline): SQVTM, ANQGSEA. V was pared by 3 bases and J by 5 bases, with 11 bases between. The CDR3 DNA reads TGCAGCGTTGAGGGGGCTAGGAACGAGCAGTACTTC. It codes for CSVEGARNEQYF.

Only one count was recorded for this clone. The rearrangement uses TRBV6-1 and TRBJ2-2; possible D gene TRBD1, 5 bases. Germline lookup yields CDR1 MNHNS and CDR2 SASEGT. The CDR3 extends over 14 amino acids. V was shortened by 8 bases and J by 6 bases, with 16 bases between the two germline ends. CDR3 sequence: CASGRTNIPGELFF. CDR3 coding DNA: TGTGCCAGCGGGCGGACAAATATTCCCGGGGAGCTGTTTTTT.

In nucleotides, the CDR3 is TGTGCCTTCGGACGAGCGGGAGCTCGTGAGCAGTACTTC. It encodes CAFGRAGAREQYF. The chain combines TRBV30 with TRBJ2-7; 8 positions match TRBD2. Germline V gene sequence: CDR1 GTSNPN, CDR2 SVGIG (reference sequence). CDR3 length equals 13 residues. The V gene end was trimmed by 7 bases and the J gene end by 7 bases; junction bases not matched to a gene: 12.

J is TRBJ2-7 and V is TRBV7-8; D might be TRBD1 (6 bases). V shed 5 bases and J shed 1 base, with 15 bases lying between them. Germline-derived CDR1 and CDR2 are SGHVS and FQNEAQ. The length of the CDR3 is 15 residues. The CDR3 DNA is TGTGCCAGCAGCAAAAGAGGGACACCTTCCTACGAGCAGTACTTC. Translated: CASSKRGTPSYEQYF.

The J gene is TRBJ2-1, the V gene TRBV6-6, with D possibly being TRBD1 or TRBD2 (5 bases each). Germline V gene lookup returns CDR1 MNHNY and CDR2 SVGAGI (reference sequence). The CDR3 runs to 13 residues. With 6 bases removed from V and 4 bases from J, the gap between germline ends came to 10 bases. The CDR3 is CASSPGAYNEQFF. Here the CDR3 DNA reads TGTGCCAGCAGCCCCGGGGCGTACAATGAGCAGTTCTTC.

The chain joins TRBV28 to TRBJ1-1; the D gene is possibly TRBD1 (5 bases). Germline V gives CDR1 MDHEN, CDR2 SYDVKM. This CDR3 region has 12 residues. V lost 4 bases and J 11 bases, leaving 14 bases between the germline ends. CDR3 in amino acids: CASSYPGLRAFF. CDR3 DNA: TGTGCCAGCAGTTATCCGGGACTACGGGCTTTCTTT.

The chain uses TRBV25-1 and TRBJ1-5; D is possibly TRBD1 (6 bases). This CDR3 spans 14 amino acids. From germline, CDR1 is MGHDK and CDR2 SYGVNS. The germline V and J ends were trimmed by 4 bases and 2 bases, with 9 bases remaining between them. The CDR3 sequence is CASSAPGGNQPQHF. DNA for the CDR3: TGTGCCAGCAGTGCCCCAGGGGGCAATCAGCCCCAGCATTTT.